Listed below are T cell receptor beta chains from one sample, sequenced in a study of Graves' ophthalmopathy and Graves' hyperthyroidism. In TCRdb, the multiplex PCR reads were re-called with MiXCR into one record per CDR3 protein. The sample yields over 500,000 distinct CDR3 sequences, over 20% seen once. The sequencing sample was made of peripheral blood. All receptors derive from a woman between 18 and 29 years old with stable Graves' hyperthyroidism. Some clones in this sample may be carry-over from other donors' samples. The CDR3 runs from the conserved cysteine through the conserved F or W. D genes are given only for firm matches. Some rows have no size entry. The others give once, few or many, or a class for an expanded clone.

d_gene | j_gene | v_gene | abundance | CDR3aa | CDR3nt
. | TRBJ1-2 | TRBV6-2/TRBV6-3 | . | CASNPRLVLDWDIYGYTF | TGTGCCAGCAACCCCCGACTTGTCCTGGACTGGGACATCTATGGCTACACCTTC
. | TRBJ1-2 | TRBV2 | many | CASSETRGRKSF | TGTGCCAGCAGTGAAACAAGGGGACGTAAATCATTC
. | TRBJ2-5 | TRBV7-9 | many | CAASNRTLQETQYF | TGTGCCGCTTCTAACCGGACTTTGCAAGAGACCCAGTACTTC
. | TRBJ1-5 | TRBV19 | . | CASSIAGASNQPQHF | TGTGCCAGTAGTATAGCTGGCGCCAGCAATCAGCCCCAGCATTTT
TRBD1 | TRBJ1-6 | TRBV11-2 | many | CASSLFAGGYNSPLHF | TGTGCCAGCAGCTTATTCGCAGGGGGCTATAATTCACCCCTCCACTTT
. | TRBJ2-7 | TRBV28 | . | CASSFKIAQGNYEQYF | TGTGCCAGCAGTTTTAAGATTGCTCAGGGGAACTACGAGCAGTACTTC
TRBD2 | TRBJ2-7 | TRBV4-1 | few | CASSQNSGSNYEQYF | TGCGCCAGCAGCCAAAATAGCGGGAGCAACTACGAGCAGTACTTC
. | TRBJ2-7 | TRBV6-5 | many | CASSYGTDRLREQYF | TGTGCCAGCAGTTACGGGACCGACCGGTTGAGGGAGCAGTACTTC
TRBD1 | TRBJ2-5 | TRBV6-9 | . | CASTLKGGQAQETQYF | TGTGCCAGCACCCTCAAGGGCGGACAGGCGCAAGAGACCCAGTACTTC
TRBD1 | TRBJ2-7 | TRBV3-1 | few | CASSPTGVAQDEQYF | TGTGCCAGCAGCCCGACAGGGGTCGCACAGGACGAGCAGTACTTC
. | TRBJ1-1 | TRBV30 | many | CAWIGETATQAFF | TGTGCCTGGATTGGTGAGACGGCGACCCAAGCTTTCTTT
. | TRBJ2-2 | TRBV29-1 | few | CSVERQDSNTGELFF | TGCAGCGTTGAACGACAGGACTCGAACACCGGGGAGCTGTTTTTT
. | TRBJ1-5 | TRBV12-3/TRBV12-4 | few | CASTHWPPGGQPQHF | TGTGCCAGCACCCACTGGCCCCCGGGGGGTCAGCCCCAGCATTTT
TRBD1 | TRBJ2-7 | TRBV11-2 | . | CASSRPGTGNEQYF | TGTGCCAGCAGCCGTCCCGGGACAGGGAACGAGCAGTACTTC
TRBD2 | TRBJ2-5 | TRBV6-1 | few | CASRGSGGKTQYF | TGTGCCAGCCGCGGGAGTGGAGGGAAGACCCAGTACTTC
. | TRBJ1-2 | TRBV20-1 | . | CSAREETVYGYTF | TGCAGTGCTAGAGAGGAGACAGTCTATGGCTACACCTTC